These 10 T cell receptor beta chains were all obtained from the same sample, sequenced in a study of T cells in Graves' hyperthyroidism and ophthalmopathy. TCR beta CDR3 regions were amplified from RNA. The HTBI primer set served for first-round RT-PCR of the TCR CDR3. TCRdb independently ran MiXCR on the multiplex PCR reads; one entry per CDR3 protein. Counted here are around 240,000 distinct CDR3 sequences, roughly 15% occurring once; the ten biggest clones make up less than 35%. Sequencing used blood. The origin of the receptors is a woman under 30 with Graves' ophthalmopathy.

In this sample, this clonotype turned up many times. The J gene is TRBJ1-3, the V gene TRBV6-1, with 10 positions matching TRBD1. The length of the CDR3 is 18 residues. Germline V CDR1 and CDR2: MNHNS, SASEGT. The ends lost 5 bases at V and 0 bases at J; junction bases unmatched: 10. The DNA for the CDR3 is TGTGCCAGCAGTTCCGTCTTCGGGACAGGGGTCTCTGGAAACACCATATATTTT. Translating gives CASSSVFGTGVSGNTIYF.

This clonotype was seen repeatedly, ten times or more. The chain joins TRBV28 to TRBJ1-5; D may be TRBD1 (5 bases). V was clipped by 5 bases and J by 3 bases, with 8 bases between them. CDR3 length: 13 residues. Germline V CDR1 and CDR2: MDHEN, SYDVKM. Here the CDR3 reads CASSHRYNQPQHF. Here the CDR3 DNA reads TGTGCCAGCAGTCACAGGTACAATCAGCCCCAGCATTTT.

This clonotype appeared many times. The J gene is TRBJ2-6, the V gene TRBV28; tentatively, D is TRBD1 (6 bases). The CDR3 sequence is 17 residues long. Germline values: CDR1 MDHEN, CDR2 SYDVKM. The V and J ends lost 7 bases and 0 bases respectively, with 16 bases between them. The CDR3 region has the DNA TGTGCCAGCAACTCGCGACAGGTGGGCTCTGGGGCCAACGTCCTGACTTTC. Its translation is CASNSRQVGSGANVLTF.

This chain joins TRBV12-5 and TRBJ1-1; 8 nucleotides match TRBD1. The CDR3 loop spans 18 amino acids. CDR1 LGHNT and CDR2 FRNRAP come from the germline V gene. Trimming cost V 2 bases and J 0 bases; bases outside gene matches: 11. Here the CDR3 DNA reads TGTGCTAGTGGTTTGTGGGGGGGGGGGGACAGGATGAACACTGAAGCTTTCTTT. This encodes CASGLWGGGDRMNTEAFF.

Many counts were recorded for this clonotype. The chain recombines TRBV9 with TRBJ1-1; unclear D gene. The V and J ends lost 4 bases and 4 bases respectively, with 14 bases between them. Germline V CDR1 and CDR2: SGDLS, YYNGEE. The CDR3 has 14 amino acids. The CDR3 DNA reads TGTGCCAGCAGCCCCTCTTGGAGGGCCACTGAAGCTTTCTTT. It translates to CASSPSWRATEAFF.

This clonotype has a count of ten or more. The chain joins TRBV20-1 to TRBJ2-7; TRBD2 matches at 10 bases. Losses at the gene ends were 5 bases for V and 7 bases for J; bases not matched to a gene: 14. CDR1 DFQATT and CDR2 SNEGSKA come from the germline V gene (reference sequence). The CDR3 covers 15 residues. The CDR3 is CSASPSGTSAGEQYF. CDR3 nucleotides: TGCAGTGCTTCACCATCAGGGACTAGCGCGGGAGAGCAGTACTTC.

This clonotype has a count of ten or more. V usage is TRBV12-3 or TRBV12-4 and J usage is TRBJ1-5; TRBD1 matches at 11 bases. The CDR3 runs to 17 residues. Germline trimming cut 7 bases from V and 1 base from J; bases unmatched to any gene: 9. The chain's CDR3 is CASNQGDRGASNQPQHF. The CDR3 bases are TGTGCCAGCAACCAGGGGGACAGGGGGGCCAGCAATCAGCCCCAGCATTTT.

This clonotype was seen a handful of times. This chain joins TRBV28 and TRBJ1-5, with 10 bases fitting TRBD1. J was trimmed by 7 bases and V by 2 bases; bases with no gene match: 11. CDR1 is MDHEN, CDR2 SYDVKM, per germline. This CDR3 has 17 residues. DNA of the CDR3: TGTGCCAGCAGTTTACCGAGGACAGGGGGAAGTCGGCAGCCCCAGCATTTT. It is translated as CASSLPRTGGSRQPQHF. Full variable domain (outside the CDR3, taken from reference TRBV28 and TRBJ1-5): DVKVTQSSRYLVKRTGEKVFLECVQDMDHENMFWYRQDPGLGLRLIYFSYDVKMKEKGDIPEGYSVSREKKERFSLILESASTNQTSMYLCASSLPRTGGSRQPQHFGDGTRLSIL.

Details on this clonotype: An end of the junction differs from the germline gene, which may be a read error. The rearrangement joins TRBV14 to TRBJ1-1; D may be TRBD1 (6 bases). The CDR3 totals 13 residues. The germline V gene has CDR1 SGHDN and CDR2 FVKESK. CDR3 amino acids: CASSQHRGLGASF. The CDR3 DNA is TGTGCCAGCAGCCAACACCGGGGGCTCGGAGCTTCCTTT.

This clonotype has ten or more counts. The V and J genes are TRBV7-9 and TRBJ1-1, with TRBD1 as a possible D gene (5 bases). V lost 1 base and J lost 7, with 13 bases in between. The CDR3 loop spans 14 amino acids. The germline gives CDR1 SEHNR, CDR2 FQNEAQ (reference sequence). The CDR3: CASSLVGTDSEAFF. The DNA for the CDR3 is TGTGCCAGCAGCTTAGTAGGGACCGACAGTGAAGCTTTCTTT.